These T cell receptor beta chains were read from a single sample in a study of T-cell reconstitution after alpha-beta-depleted transplantation in children. TCRdb re-derived calls from the PCR reads in MiXCR, one entry per CDR3 protein. The sample holds about 350,000 distinct CDR3 sequences; about an eighth are singletons and the top ten take about 4%. Sequencing used PBMCs, obtained from the stem cell graft. These receptors were taken from a human donor who donated a stem cell graft to a child with Fanconi anemia. The CDR3 runs from the conserved cysteine through the conserved F or W. D genes are given only for firm matches. Only part of the rows carry a size: once, few, many, or a class if the clone is expanded.

J gene | V gene | D gene | clone size | CDR3 protein | CDR3 DNA
TRBJ2-2 | TRBV28 | . | many | CASSLRRVGGELFF | TGTGCCAGCAGTTTAAGAAGAGTCGGCGGGGAGCTGTTTTTT
TRBJ2-5 | TRBV20-1 | . | few | CSARSGGDETQYF | TGCAGTGCTAGATCTGGGGGCGACGAGACCCAGTACTTC
TRBJ2-1 | TRBV19 | . | few | CASSISWTRGNYNEQFF | TGTGCCAGTAGTATTAGTTGGACTAGGGGGAACTACAATGAGCAGTTCTTC
TRBJ1-2 | TRBV11-1 | . | few | CASSLLGPGRNLNYGYTF | TGTGCCAGCAGCTTACTGGGCCCTGGGCGGAACCTTAACTATGGCTACACCTTC
TRBJ2-2 | TRBV15 | . | many | CATSRGGRDTGELFF | TGTGCCACCAGCAGAGGAGGCAGAGACACCGGGGAGCTGTTTTTT
TRBJ1-6 | TRBV27 | . | few | CASSLWRNSPLHF | TGTGCCAGCAGTTTATGGAGAAATTCACCCCTCCACTTT
TRBJ2-1 | TRBV29-1 | TRBD2 | few | CSSRGAGGYEQFF | TGCAGCTCGCGGGGTGCGGGGGGTTATGAGCAGTTCTTC
TRBJ1-4 | TRBV12-3/TRBV12-4 | . | few | CASSLTREGEKLFF | TGTGCCAGCAGTTTGACCAGGGAAGGCGAAAAACTGTTTTTT
TRBJ1-6 | TRBV5-1 | TRBD1 | . | CASSLEDRSYSPLHF | TGCGCCAGCAGCTTGGAGGACAGGAGCTATTCACCCCTCCACTTT
TRBJ2-7 | TRBV2 | . | many | CASSDDKAYSYEQYF | TGTGCCAGCAGTGATGATAAGGCCTACTCCTACGAGCAGTACTTC
TRBJ2-1 | TRBV6-6 | . | many | CASSPEGDEQFF | TGTGCCAGCAGTCCTGAAGGGGATGAGCAGTTCTTC
TRBJ1-6 | TRBV3-1 | . | few | CASRGIDNSPLHF | TGTGCCAGCAGAGGGATTGATAATTCACCCCTCCACTTT
TRBJ1-2 | TRBV5-4 | . | few | CASSPQGGRSYTF | TGTGCCAGCAGCCCACAAGGGGGAAGGAGCTACACCTTC
TRBJ1-1 | TRBV25-1 | . | many | CASSEITESSEAFF | TGTGCCAGCAGTGAAATAACAGAGTCCTCTGAAGCTTTCTTT
TRBJ1-4 | TRBV9 | TRBD1 | few | CASSRDRNGEKLFF | TGTGCCAGCAGCCGGGACAGGAACGGTGAAAAACTGTTTTTT
TRBJ1-4 | TRBV6-5 | . | few | CASSYGGQATNEKLFF | TGTGCCAGCAGTTACGGCGGCCAGGCAACTAATGAAAAACTGTTTTTT
TRBJ2-3 | TRBV6-1 | . | many | CASRLTATDTQYF | TGTGCCAGCAGGTTGACAGCCACAGATACGCAGTATTTT
TRBJ2-3 | TRBV20-1 | TRBD2 | . | CSATKGLAGGLSTDTQYF | TGCAGTGCAACGAAGGGACTAGCGGGGGGCCTTAGCACAGATACGCAGTATTTT
TRBJ2-3 | TRBV6-1 | TRBD1 | . | CASSSRTGGKADTQYF | TGTGCCAGCAGCTCAAGGACAGGGGGCAAGGCAGATACGCAGTATTTT
TRBJ1-3 | TRBV20-1 | TRBD1 | . | CSARDRRKDTIYF | TGCAGTGCTCGGGACAGGCGGAAGGACACCATATATTTT
TRBJ1-1 | TRBV12-3/TRBV12-4 | . | . | CASSFSGARNTEAFF | TGTGCCAGCAGTTTCTCAGGGGCGAGGAACACTGAAGCTTTCTTT
TRBJ2-5 | TRBV10-3 | TRBD2 | . | CAISAGGNQETQYF | TGTGCCATCAGTGCGGGAGGAAACCAAGAGACCCAGTACTTC
TRBJ1-1 | TRBV2 | . | few | CASSVDRRNTEAFF | TGTGCCAGCAGTGTAGATCGTCGGAACACTGAAGCTTTCTTT
TRBJ1-2 | TRBV10-3 | . | many | CAIAGQDYGYTF | TGTGCCATCGCTGGGCAGGACTATGGCTACACCTTC
TRBJ1-2 | TRBV6-1 | . | few | CASARGEGVPYTF | TGTGCCAGCGCGCGGGGGGAAGGTGTCCCCTACACCTTC
TRBJ2-1 | TRBV7-9 | TRBD1 | few | CASSLGQAYPYNEQFF | TGTGCCAGCAGCTTGGGACAGGCCTATCCCTACAATGAGCAGTTCTTC
TRBJ2-5 | TRBV11-2 | TRBD2 | . | CASSFELAGGEDTQYF | TGTGCCAGCAGCTTCGAACTAGCGGGGGGGGAAGACACCCAGTACTTC
TRBJ1-1 | TRBV5-1 | TRBD1 | many | CASSLETGGRTEAFF | TGCGCCAGCAGCTTGGAGACAGGGGGCAGGACTGAAGCTTTCTTT
TRBJ2-5 | TRBV11-2 | . | few | CASSSGRYQETQYF | TGTGCCAGCAGCTCCGGACGGTATCAAGAGACCCAGTACTTC
TRBJ1-5 | TRBV27 | TRBD1 | few | CASSKQGAGSNQPQHF | TGTGCCAGCAGTAAACAGGGGGCTGGTAGCAATCAGCCCCAGCATTTT
TRBJ2-2 | TRBV10-3 | TRBD1 | many | CASTRQGQGYTGELFF | TGTGCCTCCACCCGGCAGGGACAGGGGTACACCGGGGAGCTGTTTTTT
TRBJ2-7 | TRBV15 | . | few | CATSVGGNRQIEQYF | TGTGCCACCAGCGTCGGGGGAAACAGGCAAATCGAGCAGTACTTC
TRBJ2-5 | TRBV29-1 | TRBD1 | . | CSGRQGKETQYF | TGCAGCGGCAGACAGGGAAAAGAGACCCAGTACTTC
TRBJ1-1 | TRBV7-9 | . | few | CASSLDGLAEAFF | TGTGCCAGCAGCTTAGACGGGCTCGCTGAAGCTTTCTTT
TRBJ1-2 | TRBV18 | TRBD1 | few | CASSPRDRENYGYTF | TGTGCCAGCTCACCCCGGGACAGGGAAAACTATGGCTACACCTTC
TRBJ1-3 | TRBV27 | . | many | CASSLNPSSGNTIYF | TGTGCCAGCAGTTTAAACCCGAGCTCTGGAAACACCATATATTTT
TRBJ1-5 | TRBV7-2 | . | few | CASSPDPLAIQPQHF | TGTGCCAGCAGCCCGGACCCGCTGGCCATTCAGCCCCAGCATTTT
TRBJ1-3 | TRBV5-1 | . | many | CASSLGQADSGNTIYF | TGCGCCAGCAGCTTGGGACAGGCTGACTCTGGAAACACCATATATTTT
TRBJ2-5 | TRBV29-1 | . | . | CSVSDSQETQYF | TGCAGCGTTTCGGACAGCCAAGAGACCCAGTACTTC
TRBJ1-2 | TRBV5-1 | TRBD1 | . | CASSWGQGDFAGGYTF | TGCGCCAGCAGCTGGGGACAGGGAGATTTCGCAGGCGGCTACACCTTC
TRBJ1-1 | TRBV7-6 | . | . | CASSLDGGLEAFF | TGTGCCAGCAGCTTAGATGGCGGGTTAGAAGCTTTCTTT
TRBJ1-4 | TRBV5-5 | . | few | CASSRTIQNEKLFF | TGTGCCAGCAGCAGGACAATCCAAAATGAAAAACTGTTTTTT
TRBJ1-2 | TRBV5-1 | . | few | CASSSGYTGNRGYTF | TGCGCCAGCAGCTCCGGTTACACAGGGAATCGTGGCTACACCTTC
TRBJ2-7 | TRBV24-1 | . | few | CATTTRGLYEQYF | TGTGCCACCACGACTCGGGGGTTATACGAGCAGTACTTC
TRBJ1-1 | TRBV3-1 | . | . | CASSQGMAGEAFF | TGTGCCAGCAGCCAAGGGATGGCGGGGGAAGCTTTCTTT
TRBJ1-1 | TRBV5-5 | . | . | CASSSHPMNTEAFF | TGTGCCAGCAGCTCCCACCCTATGAACACTGAAGCTTTCTTT
TRBJ2-2 | TRBV19 | . | . | CASSIVERTGELFF | TGTGCCAGTAGTATAGTCGAAAGGACCGGGGAGCTGTTTTTT
TRBJ2-3 | TRBV12-5 | . | many | CASGLGSATQYF | TGTGCTAGTGGTTTGGGTTCCGCTACGCAGTATTTT
TRBJ2-5 | TRBV5-4 | . | few | CASSLRTPYQETQYF | TGTGCCAGCAGCTTGAGAACACCGTACCAAGAGACCCAGTACTTC